The clone carrying this T cell receptor beta chain was found once. Its matching antigen is unknown. Generated by immunoSEQ multiplex PCR, the TCRdb table keeps only in-frame clones and is missing some. The repertoire consists of more than 9,000 clones, with 90% to 95% occurring once and the leading ten covering around 5.3%. This sample is part of a study of graft-versus-host responses after intestinal transplantation. Study-level information: For two to four years after anti-thymocyte globulin induction, all recipients took tacrolimus and steroids.

General study results and limits: GvH clones occurred in recipient marrow; some first appeared in ileum or blood.

The sample in question was PBMCs, obtained almost 70 days after transplant. The receptor was derived from a human patient who received an intestinal transplant, so some T cells may come from the graft donor.

The CDR3 reads CASSVDTNYEQYF. The CDR3 DNA follows: TGTGCCAGCAGCGTAGATACCAACTACGAGCAGTACTTC. J is TRBJ2-7 and V is TRBV9; D is ambiguous. From germline, CDR1 is SGDLS and CDR2 YYNGEE. Deletions cut 0 bases from V and 3 bases from J, with 7 bases between. The CDR3 contains 13 residues. The full variable domain, rest sourced from reference TRBV9 and TRBJ2-7, is DSGVTQTPKHLITATGQRVTLRCSPRSGDLSVYWYQQSLDQGLQFLIQYYNGEERAKGNILERFSAQQFPDLHSELNLSSLELGDSALYFCASSVDTNYEQYFGPGTRLTVT.